This TCR beta chain was recorded in a study of T cell responses to AZD1222 COVID-19 vaccine. Only in-frame clones appear in the TCRdb table, and some are missing; sequencing was by immunoSEQ multiplex PCR. Among 80,000 or so clones, roughly 90% were seen once, and the ten largest hold about 5.2%. The sequence was collected from an adult in good health. This sample comprised peripheral blood, obtained on day 0 of AZD1222 vaccination.

CDR3 sequence: CASSLRPGAYGYTF. The CDR3 DNA is TGTGCCAGCAGTTTAAGGCCTGGGGCCTATGGCTACACCTTC. The V and J genes are TRBV28 and TRBJ1-2; D is perhaps TRBD1 (5 bases). In germline, CDR1 is MDHEN, CDR2 SYDVKM. CDR3 size: 14 residues. V lost 2 bases to trimming and J lost 4 bases, with 11 bases between them.